A selection of T cell receptor beta chains follows, all from one sample in a study of tumor-infiltrating lymphocytes in localized non-small cell lung cancer. The data were produced by immunoSEQ multiplex PCR, yet TCRdb's version contains in-frame clones alone and is incomplete. Altogether about 24,000 clones are present, approximately 64% being singletons, with the ten largest covering about 5.8%. The sequencing sample was made of lung tumor tissue. The receptor set was obtained from a human donor with non-small cell lung cancer. The CDR3 runs from the conserved cysteine through the conserved F or W. The D gene is left open where the match is weak. Clone size appears in some rows only: once, few, many, or a class for an expanded clone.

D,J,length,size,V,CDR3,DNA
-,TRBJ1-5,12,-,TRBV28,CASWGSNQPQHF,TGTGCCTCTTGGGGGAGCAATCAGCCCCAGCATTTT
-,TRBJ2-6,14,-,TRBV2,CASSEVDGANVLTF,TGTGCCAGCAGTGAGGTGGATGGGGCCAACGTCCTGACTTTC
TRBD1,TRBJ1-5,16,-,TRBV4-1,CASSPHTGGVGQPQHF,TGCGCCAGCAGCCCGCACACAGGGGGCGTTGGGCAGCCCCAGCATTTT
TRBD2,TRBJ2-1,16,few,TRBV7-3,CASSTPGLAEINEQFF,TGTGCCAGCAGCACACCGGGACTAGCGGAAATTAATGAGCAGTTCTTC
-,TRBJ2-1,14,-,TRBV27,CASRGQEDVNEQFF,TGTGCCAGCAGGGGTCAGGAGGACGTCAATGAGCAGTTCTTC
-,TRBJ1-1,16,-,TRBV10-3,CATLPFLTGLGTEAFF,TGTGCCACCCTTCCCTTCTTGACAGGACTGGGCACTGAAGCTTTCTTT
TRBD2,TRBJ2-7,17,few,TRBV5-1,CASSFETSGWVAYEQYF,TGCGCCAGCAGCTTCGAGACTAGCGGATGGGTTGCCTACGAGCAGTACTTC
TRBD2,TRBJ2-7,16,-,TRBV27,CASTGVAAGTNYEQYF,TGTGCCAGCACTGGGGTTGCGGCCGGGACTAACTACGAGCAGTACTTC
-,TRBJ2-3,12,few,TRBV6-1,CASGGDTDTQYF,TGTGCCAGCGGGGGAGATACAGATACGCAGTATTTT
TRBD1,TRBJ2-1,12,few,TRBV19,CASSATGVEQFF,TGTGCCAGTAGTGCTACAGGGGTTGAGCAGTTCTTC
TRBD1,TRBJ1-4,16,-,TRBV18,CASSRNQQGAREKLFF,TGTGCCAGCTCACGAAACCAACAGGGGGCTAGGGAAAAACTGTTTTTT
TRBD1,TRBJ1-5,16,-,TRBV19,CASISRQGDGNQPQHF,TGTGCCAGTATCTCGAGGCAGGGGGATGGCAATCAGCCCCAGCATTTT
-,TRBJ2-5,15,-,TRBV25-1,CASSEKDAAQETQYF,TGTGCCAGCAGTGAAAAGGACGCAGCGCAAGAGACCCAGTACTTC
-,TRBJ1-1,12,medium-sized,TRBV5-1,CASSVKGAEAFF,TGCGCCAGCAGTGTTAAGGGGGCTGAAGCTTTCTTT
-,TRBJ2-7,13,-,TRBV11-3,CASSAQHGYEQYF,TGTGCCAGCAGCGCGCAACACGGATACGAGCAGTACTTC
-,TRBJ1-5,15,few,TRBV30,CAWSVQAGFNQPQHF,TGTGCCTGGAGTGTACAGGCAGGGTTTAACCAGCCCCAGCATTTT
TRBD2,TRBJ2-7,14,-,TRBV28,CASTPSGEEYEQYF,TGTGCCAGCACCCCTAGCGGGGAGGAATACGAGCAGTACTTC
TRBD1,TRBJ1-5,15,medium-sized,TRBV4-1,CASSRPETGNQPQHF,TGCGCCAGCAGCCGACCCGAGACAGGGAATCAGCCCCAGCATTTT
TRBD2,TRBJ2-7,14,-,TRBV7-6,CASSSGTSGSEQYF,TGTGCCAGCAGCTCCGGGACTAGCGGGAGCGAGCAGTACTTC